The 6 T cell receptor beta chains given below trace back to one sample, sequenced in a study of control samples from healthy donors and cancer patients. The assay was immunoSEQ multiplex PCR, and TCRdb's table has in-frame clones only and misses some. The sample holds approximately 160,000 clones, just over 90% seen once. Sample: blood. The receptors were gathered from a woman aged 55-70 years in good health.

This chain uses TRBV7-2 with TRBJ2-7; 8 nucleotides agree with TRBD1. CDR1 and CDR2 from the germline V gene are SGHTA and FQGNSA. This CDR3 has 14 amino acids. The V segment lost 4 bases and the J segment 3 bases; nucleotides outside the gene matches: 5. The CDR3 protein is CASSYGQGRYEQYF. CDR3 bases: TGTGCCAGCAGCTACGGACAGGGTCGCTACGAGCAGTACTTC. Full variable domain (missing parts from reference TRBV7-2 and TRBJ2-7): GAGVSQSPSNKVTEKGKDVELRCDPISGHTALYWYRQSLGQGLEFLIYFQGNSAPDKSGLPSDRFSAERTGGSVSTLTIQRTQQEDSAVYLCASSYGQGRYEQYFGPGTRLTVT.

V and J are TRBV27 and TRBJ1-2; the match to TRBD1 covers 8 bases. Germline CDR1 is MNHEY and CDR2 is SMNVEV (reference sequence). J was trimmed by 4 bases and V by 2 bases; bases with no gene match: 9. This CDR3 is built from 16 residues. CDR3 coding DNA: TGTGCCAGCAGTTTAGCCAGACAGGGGCGCCTCTATGGCTACACCTTC. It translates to CASSLARQGRLYGYTF.

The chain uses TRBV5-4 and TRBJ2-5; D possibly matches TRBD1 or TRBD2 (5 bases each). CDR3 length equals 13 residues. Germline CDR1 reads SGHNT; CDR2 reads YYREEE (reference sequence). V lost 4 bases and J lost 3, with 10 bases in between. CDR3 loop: CASSLGTEETQYF. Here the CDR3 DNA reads TGTGCCAGCAGCCTGGGGACCGAAGAGACCCAGTACTTC. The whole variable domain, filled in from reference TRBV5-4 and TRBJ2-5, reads ETGVTQSPTHLIKTRGQQVTLRCSSQSGHNTVSWYQQALGQGPQFIFQYYREEENGRGNFPPRFSGLQFPNYSSELNVNALELDDSALYLCASSLGTEETQYFGPGTRLLVL.

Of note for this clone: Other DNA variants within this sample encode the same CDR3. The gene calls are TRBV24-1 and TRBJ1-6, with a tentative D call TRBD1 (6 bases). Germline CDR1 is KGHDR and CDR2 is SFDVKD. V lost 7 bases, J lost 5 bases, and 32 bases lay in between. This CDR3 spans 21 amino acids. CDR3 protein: CATRGPGRGHVIPGHNSPLHF. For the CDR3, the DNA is TGTGCCACCAGGGGGCCGGGTCGGGGGCATGTTATTCCCGGCCATAATTCACCCCTCCACTTT.

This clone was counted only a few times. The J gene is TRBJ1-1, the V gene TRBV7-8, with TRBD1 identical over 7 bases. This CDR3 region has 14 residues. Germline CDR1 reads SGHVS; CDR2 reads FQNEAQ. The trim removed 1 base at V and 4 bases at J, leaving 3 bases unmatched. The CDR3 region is CASSLGAGGTEAFF. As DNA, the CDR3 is TGTGCCAGCAGCTTAGGCGCAGGGGGCACTGAAGCTTTCTTT.

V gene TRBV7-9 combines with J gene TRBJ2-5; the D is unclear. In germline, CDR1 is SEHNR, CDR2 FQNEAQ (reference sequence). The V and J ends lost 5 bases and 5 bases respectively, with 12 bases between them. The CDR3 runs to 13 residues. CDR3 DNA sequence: TGTGCCAGCAGCCCTACAGTCGTGGAGACCCAGTACTTC. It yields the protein CASSPTVVETQYF.